One TCR beta chain is described in this entry. Its matching antigen is unknown. This CDR3 comprises 14 residues. Trimming left V 0 bases short and J 7 bases short, with 10 bases between. CDR1 is SGDLS and CDR2 is YYNGEE in the germline V gene. The source of the sample is a study of cytomegalovirus exposure and HLA in healthy donors. PCR used 60 Vbeta primers and 13 Jbeta primers. This table comes from immunoSEQ multiplex PCR, and its TCRdb copy is limited to in-frame clones, with some not included. Among approximately 110,000 clones listed, approximately 80% were seen once. Study conclusions and caveats: It was reportedly the case that the classifier diagnosed cytomegalovirus status with high specificity and sensitivity. TCR beta V- and J-gene trimming, according to a later analysis, was linked to a missense DCLRE1C variant.

The chain couples TRBV9 to TRBJ1-4, with D possibly TRBD1 on 6 matching bases. Source material: PBMCs. The source of this sequence is a woman under 30 in good health and CMV-seropositive. Written as DNA, the CDR3 is TGTGCCAGCAGCGTAGGTCAGGGGACTGAAAAACTGTTTTTT. The encoded protein is CASSVGQGTEKLFF.